This section outlines one T cell receptor beta chain sequence together with its context. This receptor's antigen is unknown. No clone much larger than this one lies a single base away; base qualities are absent. The data were taken from a study of post-analysis software for immune sequencing data (dated by TCRdb to the mid-2010s). In the study overall: Relapsing-remitting, secondary progressive and progressive-relapsing multiple sclerosis were recorded as disease courses, and subtype annotation was lacking for some patients. Patient repertoires were compared against roughly 12 previously published healthy control repertoires from donors aged about 6 to 26 years. A subset of samples was prepared in parallel using single-end sample barcoding, then pooled and co-amplified after Illumina adapter ligation.

Paper-wide results and their limitations: The multiple sclerosis patient group was slightly younger than the control group. Significantly lower normalized Chao1 diversity was found in multiple sclerosis patients than in controls, suggesting substantial peripheral T-cell clonal expansion. Direct clustering with F measure showed strong co-clustering of samples prepared in the same batch, prompting a batch-effect correction. Four or five TRBV segments, including TRBV5-6, TRBV5-1 and TRBV20-1, were significantly more frequent in patients than controls.

TCR beta repertoires were profiled from peripheral blood of over 10 young patients with multiple sclerosis to demonstrate the VDJtools post-analysis software. The multiple sclerosis patients were children and adolescents between roughly 6 and 17 years of age. The protocol used for the library was PCR. This sample was sequenced with an Illumina HiSeq 2500. To reduce PCR and sequencing biases, unique molecular identifiers were built into the TCR beta cDNA libraries. Some 500,000 cDNA molecules were obtained per 1 to 10 million input T cells, so each molecule approximated one T cell. Patient libraries were prepared and sequenced with the same protocol used for the earlier healthy control dataset. Samples belonging to the same batch were prepared together, multiplexed and sequenced on a shared HiSeq lane. Concerning the study's data processing: Raw barcoded reads were processed with MIGEC, discarding single-read molecular identifier groups before consensus assembly and CDR3 extraction. VDJtools was used for post-analysis of the clonotype tables, and diversity was normalized by down-sampling every dataset to the size of the smallest sample. Repertoire overlap clustering matched CDR3 amino acid but not nucleotide sequences to correct batch-related cross-sample contamination. TCRdb cleaned the public reads at Q25 with fastp, built clones with MiXCR and kept in-frame beta chains. Here each entry gathers all rows of one CDR3 protein and keeps the most common genes and DNA. In this record, the V and J calls reflect TCRdb's handling and not the investigators' own analysis. Here the sample has about 170,000 distinct CDR3 sequences; roughly 30% occur a single time. About 1.4% of the sample rests with the top ten.

From a lookup of the germline V gene, CDR1 and CDR2 are SGHNT and YENEEA. From the cysteine through the phenylalanine, the CDR3 covers 15 amino acids. Only CDR3 DNA remains: 45 bases, in frame from the first base. Trimming takes 5 bases off V and 5 bases off J; junction bases not matched to a gene: 9. Source material: blood. This TCR derives from a girl between 10 and 17 years old with multiple sclerosis. The V gene is TRBV11-3 and the J gene is TRBJ2-3; the junction holds 8 bases that match TRBD2. The CDR3 region: CASSPGLGGRDTQYF. The DNA reads TGTGCCAGCAGCCCGGGACTAGGGGGGAGAGATACGCAGTATTTT.